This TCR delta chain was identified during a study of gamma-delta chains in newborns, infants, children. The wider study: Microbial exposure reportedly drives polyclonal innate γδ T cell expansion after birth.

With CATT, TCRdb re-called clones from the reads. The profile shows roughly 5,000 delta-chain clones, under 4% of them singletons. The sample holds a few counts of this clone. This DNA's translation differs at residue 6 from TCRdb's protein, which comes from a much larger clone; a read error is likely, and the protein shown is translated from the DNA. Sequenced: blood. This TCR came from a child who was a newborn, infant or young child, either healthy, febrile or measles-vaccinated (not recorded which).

This CDR3 reads CACDHCGGDLGTDKLIF. DNA for the CDR3: TGTGCCTGTGACCACTGCGGAGGGGACTTGGGCACCGATAAACTCATCTTT. This sequence joins TRDV2 and TRDJ1; D is possibly TRDD3 (5 bases). The CDR3 is 17 amino acids. The V and J ends lost 3 bases and 1 base respectively, with 20 bases between them. Germline CDR1 GEAIGNYY, CDR2 EKD.